The rows below give T cell receptor beta chains drawn from one sample of a study of cytomegalovirus exposure and HLA in healthy donors. Only in-frame clones appear in the TCRdb table, and some are missing; sequencing was by immunoSEQ multiplex PCR. The sample has 130,000 to 150,000 clones, roughly 83% seen once; the top ten hold about 3.1%. The sample comprised PBMCs. The receptor set was obtained from a female donor in good health and CMV-seronegative. Both conserved end residues are part of each CDR3. A D gene is named only where the DNA matches it firmly.

j_call v_call d_call cdr3_nt cdr3_aa
TRBJ2-7 TRBV19 TRBD2 TGTGCCAGTAGTATTTTTAGCGGGCCGTCCTACGAGCAGTACTTC CASSIFSGPSYEQYF
TRBJ2-3 TRBV7-9 NA TGTGCCAGCAGCTCAGGACAGCCTTTCACAGATACGCAGTATTTT CASSSGQPFTDTQYF
TRBJ1-2 TRBV7-8 TRBD1 TGTGCCAGCACTCCCCCCGGACAGGGGATTTCTCGCGGCTACACCTTC CASTPPGQGISRGYTF
TRBJ1-1 TRBV6-5 NA TGTGCCAGCAGTAAGACAGTGGAAACTGAAGCTTTCTTT CASSKTVETEAFF
TRBJ1-1 TRBV9 NA TGTGCCAGCAGCGTAGGCCGGGATGCTTTCTTT CASSVGRDAFF
TRBJ1-6 TRBV6-8 NA TGTGCCAGCAGTTACCCGGGAAATTCACCCCTCCACTTT CASSYPGNSPLHF
TRBJ1-1 TRBV16 TRBD1 TGTGCCAGCAGCCAATCGGCAGGGGGGACTGAAGCTTTCTTT CASSQSAGGTEAFF
TRBJ1-2 TRBV12-5 NA TGTGCTAGTGGTTTGCGCTCAGGGAGGGGCTACACCTTC CASGLRSGRGYTF
TRBJ2-1 TRBV4-1 NA TGCGCCAGCAGCCAAGTTGAGCTAGGAGGCAATGAGCAGTTCTTC CASSQVELGGNEQFF
TRBJ1-6 TRBV11-1 NA TGTGCCAGCAGCTTGGGCAGAGTGAATTCACCCCTCCACTTT CASSLGRVNSPLHF
TRBJ1-2 TRBV18 TRBD1 TGTGCCAGCTCACCTGGGGACAGAGGCTACACCTTC CASSPGDRGYTF
TRBJ2-1 TRBV9 NA TGTGCCAGCAGCGTAGACGGGGACTCCTACAATGAGCAGTTCTTC CASSVDGDSYNEQFF
TRBJ2-2 TRBV9 NA TGTGCCAGCAGCGTCTCGACAGGGAACACCGGGGAGCTGTTTTTT CASSVSTGNTGELFF